A selection of T cell receptor beta chains follows, all from one sample in a study of blood T cells in healthy people across ages. TCRdb called the 5' RACE reads again in MiXCR, with one record for every CDR3 protein. The sample contains 650,000 to 950,000 distinct CDR3 sequences, around 42% of which appear only once. What was sequenced was blood. The receptor set was obtained from a man aged 55 to 70 in good health. Each CDR3 is given with its conserved first and last residue. D genes are given only for firm matches. Only some rows state a clone size, as once, few, many or a class for expanded clones.

j_gene	v_gene	d_gene	abundance	CDR3aa	CDR3nt
TRBJ1-1	TRBV11-3	NA	NA	CASTVQGFTEAFF	TGTGCCAGCACCGTACAGGGCTTCACTGAAGCTTTCTTT
TRBJ2-6	TRBV10-3	NA	NA	CAISESQGFITHNSGANVLTF	TGTGCCATCAGTGAGTCTCAGGGGTTCATTACTCACAACTCTGGGGCCAACGTCCTGACTTTC
TRBJ2-7	TRBV12-3/TRBV12-4	NA	NA	CASQDLGVTYEQYF	TGTGCCAGCCAAGATCTCGGGGTCACCTACGAGCAGTACTTC
TRBJ1-6	TRBV9	NA	NA	CAGSVAGGNSPLHF	TGTGCCGGCAGCGTAGCTGGGGGGAATTCACCCCTCCACTTT
TRBJ2-7	TRBV7-9	NA	NA	CASSSRGRSGEQYF	TGTGCCAGCAGCAGCAGGGGTCGTTCAGGCGAGCAGTACTTC
TRBJ1-4	TRBV20-1	NA	few	CSSRGANEKLFF	TGCAGTTCTCGGGGGGCTAATGAAAAACTGTTTTTT
TRBJ2-7	TRBV20-1	NA	few	CSARDMGQAHEQYF	TGCAGTGCTAGAGATATGGGTCAGGCCCACGAGCAGTACTTC
TRBJ1-1	TRBV20-1	NA	NA	CSARESGNTEAFF	TGCAGTGCTAGAGAGTCAGGGAACACTGAAGCTTTCTTT
TRBJ2-1	TRBV6-5	NA	NA	CASSAGLGAEQFF	TGTGCCAGCAGTGCGGGGCTAGGGGCCGAGCAGTTCTTC
TRBJ2-1	TRBV4-1	NA	NA	CASSQGWQDEQFF	TGCGCCAGCAGCCAAGGGTGGCAGGATGAGCAGTTCTTC
TRBJ2-7	TRBV12-3/TRBV12-4	TRBD1	NA	CASSAVQGAGGGEQYF	TGTGCCAGCAGTGCCGTACAGGGGGCAGGAGGGGGCGAGCAGTACTTC
TRBJ2-1	TRBV20-1	NA	NA	CSARDRGWNEQFF	TGCAGTGCTAGAGACAGGGGTTGGAATGAGCAGTTCTTC
TRBJ2-1	TRBV6-2/TRBV6-3	TRBD2	NA	CASMVAGGTYNEQFF	TGTGCCAGCATGGTGGCGGGGGGCACATACAATGAGCAGTTCTTC
TRBJ1-5	TRBV3-1	TRBD1	NA	CASSPQGKGQPQHF	TGTGCCAGCAGCCCACAGGGGAAGGGTCAGCCCCAGCATTTT
TRBJ2-3	TRBV12-3/TRBV12-4	NA	NA	CASSPGSSGTDTQYF	TGTGCCAGCAGCCCCGGGTCCTCGGGCACAGATACGCAGTATTTT
TRBJ2-1	TRBV11-2	TRBD2	NA	CVSSLGSGGPYNEQFF	TGTGTCAGCAGCTTAGGGAGCGGGGGGCCCTACAATGAGCAGTTCTTC